The TCR beta chain under discussion was sequenced for a study of T cells in Graves' hyperthyroidism and ophthalmopathy. Patients were excluded because of uncontrolled infection, other autoimmune disease, pregnancy or lactation. Diagnosing involved the use of clinical symptoms, serum thyroxine and TRAb, thyroid ultrasound and orbital computed tomography. Researchers amplified the TCR beta CDR3 regions from RNA transcripts. Using the HTBI primer set, a first-round RT-PCR was run on the TCR CDR3. TCRdb ran MiXCR on the multiplex PCR reads and lists one entry per CDR3 protein. This table holds hundreds of thousands of distinct CDR3 sequences, 45% found once. About this clonotype: What it binds is unknown.

Findings and limits, study-wide: Most expanded thyroid clonotypes above 0.001 also appeared in blood.

V lost 7 bases, J lost 4 bases, and 0 bases stayed unmatched. Germline CDR1 reads DFQATT; CDR2 reads SNEGSKA (reference sequence). CDR3 length: 10 residues. This chain connects TRBV20-1 to TRBJ2-5; 7 bases match TRBD2. This receptor was identified in an adult man with Graves' disease, either hyperthyroidism or ophthalmopathy (not recorded which). Sequencing input: peripheral blood or thyroid tissue (not recorded which). The CDR3 sequence is CSGLAETQYF. CDR3 sequence (DNA): TGCAGTGGACTAGCAGAGACCCAGTACTTC.